This record looks at one T cell receptor beta chain sequence and its context. This clone was detected only once. The antigen it binds to is not known. No much larger clone is present one base from it, and per-base qualities are unavailable. This sample's time point label indicates: week 47, end of study. Each vaccine dose was 300 ug of a 20-mer mutant IDH1 peptide in Montanide, given subcutaneously with topical imiquimod. Eight vaccinations were administered to patients in weeks 1, 3, 5, 7, 11, 15, 19 and 23, corresponding to visits V03 through V10. All donors had newly diagnosed IDH1-mutant astrocytomas of WHO grade 3 or 4 that showed loss of nuclear ATRX. The samples were drawn from NOA16, a multicentre, single-arm, open-label phase I trial in Germany that tested a mutant IDH1 peptide vaccine in humans for the first time. Genomic DNA for TCRB sequencing was extracted from EDTA blood using the DNeasy Blood and Tissue Kit.

The library was generated by the immunoSEQ multiplex PCR assay. The hsTCRB Kit was used according to the manufacturer's protocol to amplify rearranged TCR beta chain sequences. TCRB libraries were sequenced on an Illumina MiSeq. Concerning the study's data processing: The kit vendor's proprietary platform handled demultiplexing, trimming and gene mapping. TCRdb carries this immuneACCESS record with in-frame sequences only. Its versions omit some clonotypes, under half of them owing to an unresolved V gene in the studies checked, with the rest unexplained. That table supplies the V and J calls and clone size; D and trimming were determined from the DNA. The sample table records some 60,000 clones; 80% to 85% of these occur just once. The top ten constitute approximately 3.2% of the sample. The sample originates from a study of a mutant IDH1 vaccine in newly diagnosed glioma (dated by TCRdb to about 2021). Some background on the complete study: Vaccination was initiated 4-6 weeks after radiotherapy alone, or concurrently with temozolomide cycles in the chemotherapy-containing groups. Of the 25 to 35 patients who were treated, 62.5% were male and about 40% were female, and the mean age was around 43 years. Before enrollment, patients had received standard therapy of radiotherapy alone, temozolomide alone, or radiochemotherapy with temozolomide; most received the combination. The week-35 safety follow-up took place at visit V12, and the week-47 end of study took place at visit V13. Six visits were used for peripheral blood collection: V03 (baseline), V05, V07, V10, V12 and V13. For exploratory analyses, around 26 treated patients had longitudinal TCRB deep sequencing done wherever samples were available. Broad study findings and their caveats: Changes in the top peripheral T cell clonotypes picked up by TCRB sequencing did not appear to be linked to pseudoprogression. Immune responses induced by the vaccine were seen in 93.3% of patients across multiple MHC alleles. The authors noted that analyses of patient blood samples could not be reproduced because of sample limitations. Availability determined which PBMC samples were chosen for TCRB deep sequencing.

Sequences MRHNA (CDR1) and SNTAGT (CDR2) are obtained from the germline V gene. V is cut by 8 bases and J by 0 bases, and the space between the germline ends is 8 bases. The CDR3 covers 14 residues, taking in both the cysteine and the phenylalanine. Only CDR3 DNA is held: 42 bases, read in frame from base 1. This clonotype was obtained from a woman aged 50 to 60 with glioma. The chain joins TRBV6-4 to TRBJ2-6; the D gene is perhaps TRBD1 or TRBD2, each of them matching over 5 bases. Sequencing used PBMCs, obtained from a glioma patient whose treatment included an IDH1 peptide vaccine. The nucleotide sequence reads as follows: TGTGCCAGCCGGGACGGCTCTGGGGCCAACGTCCTGACTTTC. This gives the protein CASRDGSGANVLTF.